This T cell receptor (beta chain) was sequenced during a study of blood T cell repertoires in COVID-19. Looking at the study overall: The analysed material was cDNA or gDNA that came from T cells, B-cell-depleted T cells, or PBMCs.

Trimming shortened V by 2 bases and J by 8 bases, and 12 bases separated the two germline ends. The CDR3 is 13 amino acids. CDR1 and CDR2 (germline): MNHEY, SVGAGI. The method was immunoSEQ multiplex PCR; TCRdb's version includes in-frame clones alone and lacks a portion of them. This table has 100,000 to 150,000 clones, roughly 86% appearing once. This receptor was taken from a woman aged 55 to 70 with acute or convalescent COVID-19. V is TRBV6-5 and J is TRBJ1-1; no clear D gene. The sequencing sample was made of peripheral blood. The CDR3 coding sequence is TGTGCCAGCAGTTACAATGGTAGAGGGGAAGCTTTCTTT. This gives the protein CASSYNGRGEAFF.